The clone carrying this T cell receptor beta chain turned up a few times. What it binds is unknown. For TCR beta, libraries came from quantitative 5'-RACE with molecular barcodes. A single record per CDR3 protein comes from TCRdb applying MiXCR to the 5' RACE reads. The data hold about 40,000 distinct CDR3 sequences, with more than 15% observed a single time. This record belongs to a study of CD8 T cells in ankylosing spondylitis. Whole-study results and caveats: From matched ankylosing spondylitis synovial fluid, disease-linked clones were reportedly recovered at significantly enriched levels. Made up of several highly homologous variants, a TCR beta motif appeared characteristic of ankylosing spondylitis blood.

The sample comprised blood. The sequence came from a male donor with ankylosing spondylitis or in good health (not recorded which).

The CDR3 DNA follows: TGTGCCAGCAGCGTCCACGACCCGGGACAGGGGGAAAATGAGCAGTTCTTC. This gives the protein CASSVHDPGQGENEQFF. The chain uses TRBV9 and TRBJ2-1; 11 nucleotides align to TRBD1. V lost 2 bases, J lost 7 bases, and 11 bases stayed unmatched. CDR3 size: 17 residues. Per germline, CDR1 SGDLS and CDR2 YYNGEE.